This T cell receptor (beta chain) stems from a study of T cells in Graves' hyperthyroidism and ophthalmopathy. On this clonotype: Relative to the germline gene, one junction end is altered; a read error may explain this.

Germline V gene sequence: CDR1 LGHDT, CDR2 YNNKEL (reference sequence). The CDR3 is 12 amino acids. Fresh peripheral blood, 8 to 10 ml, was the source of the PBMCs. It was RNA transcripts that yielded the amplified TCR beta CDR3 regions. HTBI primers were used for first-round RT-PCR of the TCR CDR3. TCRdb re-analysed the multiplex PCR reads in MiXCR, keeping a single row per CDR3 protein. The profile shows approximately 330,000 distinct CDR3 sequences, around 13% of them singletons. Material for sequencing was blood. The chain is built from TRBV3-1 and TRBJ2-7, with a tentative D call TRBD2 (6 bases). This clonotype was sampled from a woman aged 40 to 50 with Graves' ophthalmopathy. In DNA, the CDR3 is TGTGCCAGCGGCCAAGATAACGGGAGAAGATACTTC. Encoded protein: CASGQDNGRRYF.